The 24 T cell receptor beta chains given below trace back to one sample, sequenced in a study of cytomegalovirus exposure and HLA in healthy donors. Primers included in the PCR were 60 Vbeta and 13 Jbeta primers. TCRdb keeps only in-frame clones here, not all; method: immunoSEQ multiplex PCR. Of about 43,000 clones listed, 51% are singletons. The specimen was PBMCs. All receptors derive from a man between 60 and 75 years old in good health and CMV-seronegative.

This clone showed up just a few times. The V call is TRBV5-8, the J call TRBJ2-1, with 12 bases that match TRBD2. The germline gives CDR1 SGHTS, CDR2 YDEGEE. The CDR3 runs to 18 residues. V was clipped by 0 bases and J by 2 bases; unmatched bases: 6. CDR3 loop: CASSLVVLAGGPYNEQFF. CDR3 nucleotide sequence: TGTGCCAGCAGCTTGGTTGTCCTAGCGGGAGGGCCCTACAATGAGCAGTTCTTC.

In its sample, this clone was seen a few times. The chain carries TRBV4-1 and TRBJ2-2; 8 bases line up with TRBD2. This CDR3 region has 15 residues. The V segment lost 1 base and the J segment 7 bases; nucleotides outside the gene matches: 5. The germline CDR1 and CDR2 sequences are MGHRA and YSYEKL. The CDR3, as DNA: TGCGCCAGCAGCCAAGCGGAACGGGAGGGCGGGGAGCTGTTTTTT. It encodes CASSQAEREGGELFF.

V usage is TRBV5-1 and J usage is TRBJ2-3, with 9 bases that match TRBD2. Losses at the gene ends were 0 bases for V and 4 bases for J; bases not matched to a gene: 6. Looked up from germline, CDR1 is SGHRS and CDR2 is YFSETQ. The CDR3 length is 16 residues. DNA for the CDR3: TGCGCCAGCAGCTTGGGTCAGGCGGGAGGGCCAGATACGCAGTATTTT. Protein sequence: CASSLGQAGGPDTQYF.

This clone was picked up a small number of times. This chain uses TRBV7-2 with TRBJ2-7; 10 bases are shared with TRBD1. With 7 bases clipped from V and 5 bases from J, the junction kept 11 bases outside the gene matches. Germline CDR1 reads SGHTA; CDR2 reads FQGNSA. This CDR3 contains 15 residues. The CDR3 reads CASTRQGARKDEQYF. The DNA for the CDR3 is TGTGCCAGCACTAGACAGGGGGCGCGGAAGGACGAGCAGTACTTC.

In its sample, this clone was seen a few times. One junction end does not reproduce the germline sequence, and a read error may be involved. This sequence joins TRBV7-2 and TRBJ2-7; TRBD1 is a possible D gene (8 bases). There are 13 residues in the CDR3. Germline V lookup: CDR1 SGHTA, CDR2 FQGNSA. The CDR3, as DNA: TGTGCCAGCAGCTTAGCGTGGGAGGGACAGGTACTATTC. This encodes CASSLAWEGQVLF.

The rearrangement links TRBV30 to TRBJ2-2; 7 bases map to TRBD2. The CDR3 has 15 amino acids. The germline CDR1 and CDR2 sequences are GTSNPN and SVGIG (reference sequence). The V gene end was trimmed by 2 bases and the J gene end by 4 bases; junction bases not matched to a gene: 7. CDR3 in DNA: TGTGCCTGGAGTCAAGGCGGGAGAGGCACCGGGGAGCTGTTTTTT. As protein: CAWSQGGRGTGELFF. The full variable domain, its missing parts supplied by reference TRBV30 and TRBJ2-2, is SQTIHQWPATLVQPVGSPLSLECTVEGTSNPNLYWYRQAAGRGLQLLFYSVGIGQISSEVPQNLSASRPQDRQFILSSKKLLLSDSGFYLCAWSQGGRGTGELFFGEGSRLTVL.

The V gene is TRBV30, the J gene TRBJ2-3; 7 bases align to TRBD1. Germline V CDR1 and CDR2: GTSNPN, SVGIG (reference sequence). Germline trimming cut 4 bases from V and 10 bases from J; bases unmatched to any gene: 5. The length of the CDR3 is 11 residues. CDR3 nucleotide sequence: TGTGCCTGGACGACAGGGTCGCCGCAGTATTTT. It codes for CAWTTGSPQYF. Complete variable domain (other parts from reference TRBV30 and TRBJ2-3): SQTIHQWPATLVQPVGSPLSLECTVEGTSNPNLYWYRQAAGRGLQLLFYSVGIGQISSEVPQNLSASRPQDRQFILSSKKLLLSDSGFYLCAWTTGSPQYFGPGTRLTVL.

This clone appeared once. This rearrangement joins TRBV5-1 to TRBJ1-1; 7 positions agree with TRBD1. Looked up from germline, CDR1 is SGHRS and CDR2 is YFSETQ. Losses at the gene ends were 4 bases for V and 3 bases for J; bases not matched to a gene: 3. This CDR3 has 13 amino acids. The CDR3 here is CASSLTGDTEAFF. The CDR3 nucleotides read TGCGCCAGCAGCCTTACAGGGGACACTGAAGCTTTCTTT. Full variable domain (rest looked up from reference TRBV5-1 and TRBJ1-1): KAGVTQTPRYLIKTRGQQVTLSCSPISGHRSVSWYQQTPGQGLQFLFEYFSETQRNKGNFPGRFSGRQFSNSRSEMNVSTLELGDSALYLCASSLTGDTEAFFGQGTRLTVV.

The J gene is TRBJ2-7, the V gene TRBV10-2; the D gene is possibly TRBD2 (5 bases). CDR3 size: 14 residues. V lost 2 bases, J lost 4 bases, and 12 bases lay in between. Germline CDR1 and CDR2: WSHSY and SAAADI. The CDR3 sequence is CASSEREGPYEQYF. The CDR3 nucleotides are TGCGCCAGCAGTGAGCGGGAAGGACCTTACGAGCAGTACTTC.

The chain combines TRBV7-2 with TRBJ2-5; TRBD2 agrees at 9 bases. The germline V gene has CDR1 SGHTA and CDR2 FQGNSA. V lost 6 bases, J lost 4 bases, and 6 bases stayed unmatched. This CDR3 contains 14 residues. For the CDR3, the DNA is TGTGCCAGCAGTACCGGACTAGCGTCAGAGACCCAGTACTTC. It translates to CASSTGLASETQYF.

This rearrangement joins TRBV4-3 to TRBJ2-2, with D maybe TRBD1 (5 bases). The CDR3 extends over 16 amino acids. The V end was cut by 0 bases, the J end by 3 bases, with 11 bases between. Germline loops: CDR1 LGHNA, CDR2 YSLEER. The CDR3 sequence is CASSQESRAYTGELFF. The DNA of the CDR3 is TGCGCCAGCAGCCAAGAGAGCAGGGCATACACCGGGGAGCTGTTTTTT.

This chain links TRBV29-1 with TRBJ1-5; 10 nucleotides line up with TRBD1. Per the germline V gene, CDR1 is SQVTM and CDR2 is ANQGSEA. The CDR3 spans 13 residues. After removal of 6 bases from V and 6 bases from J, the junction contained 5 bases not matched to a gene. This chain's CDR3 is CSVGTGVGQPQHF. CDR3 bases: TGCAGCGTGGGGACAGGGGTTGGTCAGCCCCAGCATTTT. Using reference TRBV29-1 and TRBJ1-5 for the parts outside the CDR3, the full variable domain is SAVISQKPSRDICQRGTSLTIQCQVDSQVTMMFWYRQQPGQSLTLIATANQGSEATYESGFVIDKFPISRPNLTFSTLTVSNMSPEDSSIYLCSVGTGVGQPQHFGDGTRLSIL.

This clone was recorded a few times. The chain couples TRBV5-1 to TRBJ1-2, with a possible D match to TRBD1 (6 bases). Germline values: CDR1 SGHRS, CDR2 YFSETQ. Trimming removed 3 bases from V and 4 bases from J, with 10 bases in between. The CDR3 covers 13 residues. CDR3 sequence (DNA): TGCGCCAGCAGCTCCCGGGACACCTATGGCTACACCTTC. It is translated as CASSSRDTYGYTF.

The chain carries TRBV5-1 and TRBJ1-1; no firm D call. From germline, CDR1 is SGHRS and CDR2 YFSETQ. Trimming removed 2 bases at V and 1 base at J, with 6 bases between. This CDR3 comprises 13 residues. CDR3 protein: CASSFARNTEAFF. The CDR3 DNA is TGCGCCAGCAGCTTTGCGAGGAACACTGAAGCTTTCTTT.

This clone has only a few counts. The V gene is TRBV9, the J gene TRBJ1-1, with D possibly being TRBD1 (5 bases). CDR1 and CDR2 from the germline V gene are SGDLS and YYNGEE. Trimming stripped 4 bases from V and 5 bases from J, with 15 bases between. The CDR3 length is 14 residues. DNA of the CDR3: TGTGCCAGCAGCCCAGTCATGGGGCCAACTGAAGCTTTCTTT. Encoded protein: CASSPVMGPTEAFF.

The rearrangement joins TRBV15 to TRBJ2-7, with 7 positions matching TRBD2. The CDR3 sequence is 15 residues long. The trim removed 3 bases at V and 6 bases at J, leaving 11 bases unmatched. Per germline, CDR1 LNHNV and CDR2 YYDKDF (reference sequence). CDR3 sequence reads: CATSSGGDPPSEQYF. The CDR3, as DNA: TGTGCCACCAGCAGTGGGGGGGACCCCCCCAGCGAGCAGTACTTC.

The rearrangement joins TRBV14 to TRBJ2-1, with TRBD1 identical over 9 bases. The V gene's germline CDR1 is SGHDN and CDR2 FVKESK. CDR3 length equals 15 residues. After removal of 6 bases from V and 10 bases from J, the junction contained 13 bases not matched to a gene. The CDR3 nucleotides read TGTGCCAGCAGTGCCGGGACAGGGAACATGAGAGAGCAGTTCTTC. It specifies CASSAGTGNMREQFF.

The chain joins TRBV29-1 to TRBJ2-1, with 10 bases lining up with TRBD2. Per the germline V gene, CDR1 is SQVTM and CDR2 is ANQGSEA. The V and J ends lost 4 bases and 0 bases, in that order; junction bases with no gene match: 0. CDR3 length equals 14 residues. The CDR3 DNA is TGCAGCGTTGGGACTAGCGGCTCCTACAATGAGCAGTTCTTC. This translates into CSVGTSGSYNEQFF.

This clone was counted between two and nine times. The CDR3 reads CSATGQGNTGELFF. The CDR3 coding sequence is TGCAGCGCCACCGGACAGGGCAACACCGGGGAGCTGTTTTTT. The rearrangement links TRBV29-1 to TRBJ2-2, with 8 bases identical to TRBD1. Losses at the gene ends were 7 bases for V and 2 bases for J; bases not matched to a gene: 6. Germline V gives CDR1 SQVTM, CDR2 ANQGSEA. CDR3 length equals 14 residues.

The V and J genes are TRBV7-2 and TRBJ1-2; D remains unclear. Trimming cost V 5 bases and J 9 bases, with 25 bases left between them. The CDR3 loop spans 16 amino acids. CDR1 and CDR2 (germline): SGHTA, FQGNSA. The CDR3 nucleotides read TGTGCCAGCAGCCCGTCTCCGGGGATAGCTTATTTAAGCTACACCTTC. This codes for CASSPSPGIAYLSYTF.

As regards this clone: This is likely a read error, given that the CDR3 carries no conserved phenylalanine or tryptophan at its end. The chain has TRBV28 and TRBJ2-3; 8 bases fit TRBD1. CDR1 and CDR2 from the germline V gene are MDHEN and SYDVKM. CDR3 length: 15 residues. For the CDR3, the DNA is TGTGCCAGCAGCCCCTCCGGGACAGGCACATATACGCAGTATGTT. Protein sequence: CASSPSGTGTYTQYV.

This clone was observed a few times. The chain employs TRBV6-5 and TRBJ1-1; possibly TRBD1 for D (5 bases). V lost 0 bases to trimming and J lost 4 bases, with 12 bases between them. Germline V gene sequence: CDR1 MNHEY, CDR2 SVGAGI. This CDR3 has 15 residues. The CDR3 sequence: CASSYSRQGLTEAFF. The CDR3 region has the DNA TGTGCCAGCAGTTACTCCCGGCAGGGCCTCACTGAAGCTTTCTTT.

V is TRBV11-2 and J is TRBJ2-1; weak D call: TRBD1 (6 bases). V lost 3 bases and J lost 10, with 19 bases in between. The CDR3 extends over 15 amino acids. Germline-derived CDR1 and CDR2 are SGHAT and FQNNGV. The CDR3 loop is CASSLDRDIGIEQFF. CDR3 sequence (DNA): TGTGCCAGCAGCTTGGACCGGGACATAGGTATAGAGCAGTTCTTC.

The chain employs TRBV7-2 and TRBJ2-1; 9 nucleotides align to TRBD2. V lost 5 bases to trimming and J lost 6 bases; unmatched junction nucleotides: 5. This CDR3 has 14 amino acids. Per germline, CDR1 SGHTA and CDR2 FQGNSA. In DNA, the CDR3 is TGTGCCAGCAGCCTAGGACTAGCGCGCAATGAGCAGTTCTTC. Encoded protein: CASSLGLARNEQFF.